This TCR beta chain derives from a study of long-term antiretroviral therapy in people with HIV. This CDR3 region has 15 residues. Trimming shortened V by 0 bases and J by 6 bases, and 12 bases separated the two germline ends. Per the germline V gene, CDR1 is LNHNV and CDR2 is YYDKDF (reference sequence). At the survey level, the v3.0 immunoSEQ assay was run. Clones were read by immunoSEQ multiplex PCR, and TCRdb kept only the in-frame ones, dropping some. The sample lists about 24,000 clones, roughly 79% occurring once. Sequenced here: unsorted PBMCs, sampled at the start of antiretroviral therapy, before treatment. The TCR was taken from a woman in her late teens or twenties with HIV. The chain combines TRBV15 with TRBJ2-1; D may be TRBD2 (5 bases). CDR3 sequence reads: CATSRDQRQINEQFF. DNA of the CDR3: TGTGCCACCAGCAGAGATCAGCGGCAAATCAATGAGCAGTTCTTC.